These T cell receptor beta chains were read from a single sample in a study of T cell changes during pregnancy in multiple sclerosis. Repertoires were generated with immunoSEQ multiplex PCR, while TCRdb's copy carries only in-frame clones and drops some. This table has tens of thousands of clones, 90% to 95% appearing once. The starting material was CD8+ T cells from peripheral blood mononuclear cells, obtained after pregnancy. Every receptor here comes from a female donor with multiple sclerosis, enrolled in a pregnancy study. Both conserved end residues are part of each CDR3. A D gene is named only where the DNA matches it firmly. Only some rows state a clone size, as once, few, many or a class for expanded clones.

.	TRBV10-1	.	14	TRBJ1-2	TGCGCCAGCAGTCCCGACGGAGATAACTATGGCTACACCTTC	CASSPDGDNYGYTF
TRBD1	TRBV29-1	few	14	TRBJ1-1	TGCAGCGTTGAAGTGGGACAGGGGAACACTGAAGCTTTCTTT	CSVEVGQGNTEAFF
.	TRBV9	.	14	TRBJ1-2	TGTGCCAGCAGCGTACCTCAGGGCCCCTATGGCTACACCTTC	CASSVPQGPYGYTF
TRBD1	TRBV5-1	.	14	TRBJ1-1	TGCGCCAGCAGCTGGACAGGGAGGGGCACTGAAGCTTTCTTT	CASSWTGRGTEAFF
.	TRBV27	.	17	TRBJ2-1	TGTGCCAGCAGTCTGGTCATTGTAGCCTCTGAAACCAATGAGCAGTTCTTC	CASSLVIVASETNEQFF
.	TRBV4-1	.	15	TRBJ1-5	TGCGCCAGCAGCCAAGATCCGGGGGGGCGTCAGCCCCAGCATTTT	CASSQDPGGRQPQHF
.	TRBV6-1	.	16	TRBJ1-3	TGTGCCAGCAGTGGATCCTCGTGGGGGGGCATTGACACCATATATTTT	CASSGSSWGGIDTIYF
.	TRBV19	.	14	TRBJ2-3	TGTGCCAGTAGTACCGCAGGGGGGACAGATACGCAGTATTTT	CASSTAGGTDTQYF
TRBD1	TRBV18	.	14	TRBJ1-1	TGTGCCAGCTCACGGACAGGGCGGGACACTGAAGCTTTCTTT	CASSRTGRDTEAFF
TRBD1	TRBV6-1	.	18	TRBJ1-5	TGTGCCAGCAGTGAAGCATGGCAGGGGGACACTAGCAATCAGCCCCAGCATTTT	CASSEAWQGDTSNQPQHF
TRBD1	TRBV6-5	.	14	TRBJ2-7	TGTGCCAGCAGTTACGGGGACAGCTCCTACGAGCAGTACTTC	CASSYGDSSYEQYF
TRBD2	TRBV27	.	13	TRBJ2-7	TGTGCCAGCAGACTAGCGGGGTCCTACGAGCAGTACTTC	CASRLAGSYEQYF
.	TRBV10-3	.	15	TRBJ2-2	TGTGCCATCAGTGAGTCGACTTCGAACACCGGGGAGCTGTTTTTT	CAISESTSNTGELFF
TRBD2	TRBV11-2	.	17	TRBJ2-1	TGTGCCAGCAGCTGGGATGAGAGCGGGAGGATTTACAATGAGCAGTTCTTC	CASSWDESGRIYNEQFF
.	TRBV6-5	.	14	TRBJ1-2	TGTGCCAGCAGTTACTCGGGCCATACGGATGGCTACACCTTC	CASSYSGHTDGYTF
.	TRBV19	.	14	TRBJ2-5	TGTGCCAGTAGCGCCTTCACGGACCAAGAGACCCAGTACTTC	CASSAFTDQETQYF
TRBD2	TRBV19	.	17	TRBJ2-3	TGTGCCAGTAGTCTCGACACTAGCGGGAGGGGTGTCGATACGCAGTATTTT	CASSLDTSGRGVDTQYF
TRBD1	TRBV28	.	17	TRBJ2-2	TGTGCCAGCAGTTTCTGGGACAGGGGGACGAACACCGGGGAGCTGTTTTTT	CASSFWDRGTNTGELFF
.	TRBV6-4	.	14	TRBJ2-3	TGTGCCAGCAGTGAAACGGGTAGCACAGATACGCAGTATTTT	CASSETGSTDTQYF
TRBD2	TRBV15	.	20	TRBJ2-2	TGTGCCACCTTCTCTCTACTAGGGAAGCGGGAGGGCCGGGGGACCGGGGAGCTGTTTTTT	CATFSLLGKREGRGTGELFF
TRBD2	TRBV5-1	.	16	TRBJ2-1	TGCGCCAGCAGCTTCCGGGGGGAGTCGTACTACAATGAGCAGTTCTTC	CASSFRGESYYNEQFF
TRBD2	TRBV4-2	.	15	TRBJ2-7	TGTGCCAGCAGCCACATCGCGGGAGGGGCCTACGAGCAGTACTTC	CASSHIAGGAYEQYF
TRBD2	TRBV14	.	14	TRBJ2-7	TGTGCCAGCAGCCCTATAGCGGGAGAAACCGAGCAGTACTTC	CASSPIAGETEQYF
.	TRBV5-4	.	14	TRBJ2-7	TGTGCCAGCAGCGGAAGCGGACAGATCTACGAGCAGTACTTC	CASSGSGQIYEQYF
TRBD2	TRBV11-3	.	14	TRBJ2-7	TGTGCCAGCAGTTCCGGGACTAGTCCCTACGAGCAGTACTTC	CASSSGTSPYEQYF
.	TRBV7-9	.	14	TRBJ2-3	TGTGCCAGCAGCTCCGACAGGCGCACAGATACGCAGTATTTT	CASSSDRRTDTQYF
TRBD1	TRBV19	.	15	TRBJ2-7	TGTGCCAGTAGTCCTGGGACAGGTCTCTTGAACGAGCAGTACTTC	CASSPGTGLLNEQYF
TRBD1	TRBV10-3	.	17	TRBJ2-1	TGTGCCATCAGTGAACCAGGGACAGGGATGGGCTACAATGAGCAGTTCTTC	CAISEPGTGMGYNEQFF
.	TRBV19	.	14	TRBJ2-2	TGTGCCAGTAGTATCCAGGTTACCACCGGGGAGCTGTTTTTT	CASSIQVTTGELFF
TRBD1	TRBV25-1	.	15	TRBJ2-2	TGTGCCAGCAGTGGCGGACAGGGGGGGACCGGGGAGCTGTTTTTT	CASSGGQGGTGELFF
.	TRBV28	.	12	TRBJ1-2	TGTGCCAGCAGTGAGGGTTCGGGTGGCTACACCTTC	CASSEGSGGYTF
.	TRBV6-5	.	16	TRBJ2-7	TGTGCCAGCAGTTACTCTTCTTTCGATTTAACGGGCGAGCAGTACTTC	CASSYSSFDLTGEQYF
TRBD1	TRBV15	.	14	TRBJ1-5	TGTGCCACCAGCAGGACAGGGGGCAATCAGCCCCAGCATTTT	CATSRTGGNQPQHF
.	TRBV2	.	12	TRBJ1-1	TGTGCCAGCAGAGGGGGTTCCCTTGAAGCTTTCTTT	CASRGGSLEAFF
TRBD2	TRBV10-3	.	15	TRBJ2-3	TGTGCCATCAGTGAGTCGGGGACTAGCGGAGATACGCAGTATTTT	CAISESGTSGDTQYF
TRBD1	TRBV19	few	12	TRBJ1-1	TGTGCCAGTTGGGACAGGGACACTGAAGCTTTCTTT	CASWDRDTEAFF
.	TRBV7-9	.	12	TRBJ2-7	TGTGCCAGCAGCCGACAGTCCTACGAGCAGTACTTC	CASSRQSYEQYF
.	TRBV5-1	.	12	TRBJ2-7	TGCGCCAGCAGCTGGTCAGGGGTCGAGCAGTACTTC	CASSWSGVEQYF
.	TRBV9	.	15	TRBJ1-2	TGTGCCAGCAGCGCGCCTCGGACGGGAGCAAACGACTACACCTTC	CASSAPRTGANDYTF
.	TRBV7-6	.	14	TRBJ2-5	TGTGCCAGCAGCGATCGACAGCCATCGTCCCCCCAGTACTTC	CASSDRQPSSPQYF
TRBD2	TRBV9	.	14	TRBJ2-7	TGTGCCAGCAGCGTCACGGGAGGGCCAGGGGAGCAGTACTTC	CASSVTGGPGEQYF
TRBD2	TRBV19	.	16	TRBJ2-2	TGTGCCAGTATCCCGCCACTAGCGGGAGGGTATGGGGAGCTGTTTTTT	CASIPPLAGGYGELFF
.	TRBV27	.	14	TRBJ1-5	TGTGCCAGCAGACAGGGCTCAGGCAATCAGCCCCAGCATTTT	CASRQGSGNQPQHF
.	TRBV28	.	14	TRBJ2-2	TGTGCCAGCAGTTTACGGCAGGGGACCGGGGAGCTGTTTTTT	CASSLRQGTGELFF
TRBD2	TRBV4-1	.	16	TRBJ2-7	TGCGCCAGCAGCCAAGCACTAGCGGGAGGGGACAACGAGCAGTACTTC	CASSQALAGGDNEQYF
.	TRBV27	.	14	TRBJ2-2	TGTGCCAGCGGGCGCAGTTCGAACACCGGGGAGCTGTTTTTT	CASGRSSNTGELFF
.	TRBV11-2	.	14	TRBJ2-5	TGTGCCAGCAGCTACAGGGGACTAGTAGAGACCCAGTACTTC	CASSYRGLVETQYF
TRBD1	TRBV7-2	.	13	TRBJ2-7	TGTGCCAGCAGCTGGGGACAGGGGAGGGAGCAGTACTTC	CASSWGQGREQYF
.	TRBV27	few	14	TRBJ2-7	TGTGCCAGCAGGGACTTGACAAACTCCTACGAGCAGTACTTC	CASRDLTNSYEQYF
.	TRBV6-5	.	15	TRBJ2-1	TGTGCCAGCAGGACGGGTCAGAACTCCTACAATGAGCAGTTCTTC	CASRTGQNSYNEQFF